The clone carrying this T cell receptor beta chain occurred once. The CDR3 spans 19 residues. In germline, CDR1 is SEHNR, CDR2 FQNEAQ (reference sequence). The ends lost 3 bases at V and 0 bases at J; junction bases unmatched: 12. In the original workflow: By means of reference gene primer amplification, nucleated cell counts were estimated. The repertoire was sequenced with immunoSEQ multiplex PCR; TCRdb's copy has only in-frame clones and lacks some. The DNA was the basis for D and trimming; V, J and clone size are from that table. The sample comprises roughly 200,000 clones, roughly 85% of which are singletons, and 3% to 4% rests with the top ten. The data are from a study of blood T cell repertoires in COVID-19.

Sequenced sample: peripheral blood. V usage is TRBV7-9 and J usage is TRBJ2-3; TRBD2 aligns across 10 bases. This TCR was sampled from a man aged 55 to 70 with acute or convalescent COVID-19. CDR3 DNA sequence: TGTGCCAGCAGCTTGCCTGGGAGCGGGAGGGCCGCTAGCACAGATACGCAGTATTTT. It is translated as CASSLPGSGRAASTDTQYF.